This T cell receptor (beta chain) emerged from a study of beta chain features in type 1 diabetes. General observations from the study: There were fewer insertions and more deletions at the VDJ junctions of type 1 diabetes patients. PCR might favor shorter templates, equally in patients and controls.

Reverse transcribing all isolated RNA meant expressed TCRB transcripts were sequenced. This table comes from immunoSEQ multiplex PCR, and its TCRdb copy is limited to in-frame clones, with some not included. The data contain 900,000 or so clones, roughly 15% of them seen just once; the ten biggest clones take up 0.02% to 0.025%. Germline trimming cut 3 bases from V and 5 bases from J; bases unmatched to any gene: 14. The CDR3 has 17 residues. Germline V gene lookup returns CDR1 SNHLY and CDR2 FYNNEI. In the case of this clone: Its cognate antigen is unknown.

The chain is built from TRBV2 and TRBJ2-7; 9 bases align to TRBD2. Sequenced input: naive CD4+ T cells from blood. The clonotype was recovered from a young woman in good health. The DNA of the CDR3 is TGTGCCAGCAGTGACCTTCTAGCGGGGTCTCAAGGCCACGAGCAGTACTTC. Translated, it gives CASSDLLAGSQGHEQYF. Looking up the rest from reference TRBV2 and TRBJ2-7 gives the full variable domain: EPEVTQTPSHQVTQMGQEVILRCVPISNHLYFYWYRQILGQKVEFLVSFYNNEISEKSEIFDDQFSVERPDGSNFTLKIRSTKLEDSAMYFCASSDLLAGSQGHEQYFGPGTRLTVT.